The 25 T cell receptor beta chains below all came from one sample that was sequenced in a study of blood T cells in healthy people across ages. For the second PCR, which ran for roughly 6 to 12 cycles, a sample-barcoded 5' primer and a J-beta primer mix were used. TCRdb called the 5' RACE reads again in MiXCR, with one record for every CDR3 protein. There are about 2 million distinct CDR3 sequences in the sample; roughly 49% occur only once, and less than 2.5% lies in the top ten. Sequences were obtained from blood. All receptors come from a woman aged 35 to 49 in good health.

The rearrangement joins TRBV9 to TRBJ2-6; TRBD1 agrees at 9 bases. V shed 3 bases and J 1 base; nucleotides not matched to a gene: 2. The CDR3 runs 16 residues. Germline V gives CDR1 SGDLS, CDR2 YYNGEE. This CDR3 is CASSGDRGSGANVLTF. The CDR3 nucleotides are TGTGCCAGCAGCGGTGACAGGGGGTCTGGGGCCAACGTCCTGACTTTC.

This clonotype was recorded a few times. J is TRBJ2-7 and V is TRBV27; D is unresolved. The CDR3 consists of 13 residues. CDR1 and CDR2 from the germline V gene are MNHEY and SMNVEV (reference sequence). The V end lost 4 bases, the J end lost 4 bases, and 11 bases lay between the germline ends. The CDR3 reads CASSSYIKYEQYF. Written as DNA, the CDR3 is TGTGCCAGCAGTTCATATATAAAATACGAGCAGTACTTC.

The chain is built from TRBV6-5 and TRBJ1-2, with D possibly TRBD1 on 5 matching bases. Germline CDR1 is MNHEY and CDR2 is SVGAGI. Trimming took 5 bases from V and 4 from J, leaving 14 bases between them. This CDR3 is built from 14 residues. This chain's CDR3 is CASSEGDRIYGYTF. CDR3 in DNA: TGTGCCAGCAGTGAAGGGGACCGCATCTATGGCTACACCTTC.

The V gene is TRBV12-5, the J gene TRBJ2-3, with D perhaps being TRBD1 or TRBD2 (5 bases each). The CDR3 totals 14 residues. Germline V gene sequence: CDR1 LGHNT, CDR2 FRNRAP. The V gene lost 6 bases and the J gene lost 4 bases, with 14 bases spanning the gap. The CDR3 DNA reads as TGTGCTAGTGGGGCCGGGCAGGGACCAGATACGCAGTATTTT. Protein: CASGAGQGPDTQYF.

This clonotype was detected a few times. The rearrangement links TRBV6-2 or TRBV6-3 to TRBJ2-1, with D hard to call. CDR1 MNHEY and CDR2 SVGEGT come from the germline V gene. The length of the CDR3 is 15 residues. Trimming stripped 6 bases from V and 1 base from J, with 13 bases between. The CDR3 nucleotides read TGTGCCAGCAGCCTCGGCTTGATGTCCTACAATGAGCAGTTCTTC. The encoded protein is CASSLGLMSYNEQFF.

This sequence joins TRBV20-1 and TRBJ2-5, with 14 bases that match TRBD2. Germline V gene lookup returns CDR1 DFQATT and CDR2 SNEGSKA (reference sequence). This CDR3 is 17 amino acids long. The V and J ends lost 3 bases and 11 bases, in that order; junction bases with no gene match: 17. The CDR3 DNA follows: TGCAGTGCTAGCCCGAGTCGATGGACTAGCGGGGGGAGAGAGCAGTACTTC. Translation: CSASPSRWTSGGREQYF.

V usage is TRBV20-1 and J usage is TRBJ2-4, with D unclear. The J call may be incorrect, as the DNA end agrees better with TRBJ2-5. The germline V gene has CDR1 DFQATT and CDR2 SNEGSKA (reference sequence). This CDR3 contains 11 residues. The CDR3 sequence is CSAPDTETQYF. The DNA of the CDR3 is TGCAGTGCCCCCGACACGGAGACCCAGTACTTC.

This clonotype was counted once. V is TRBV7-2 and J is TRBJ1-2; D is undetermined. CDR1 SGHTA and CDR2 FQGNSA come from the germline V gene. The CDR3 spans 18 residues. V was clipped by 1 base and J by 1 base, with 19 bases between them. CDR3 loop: CASSLGGAGRPINYGYTF. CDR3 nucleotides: TGTGCCAGCAGCTTAGGCGGTGCGGGCAGGCCCATTAACTATGGCTACACCTTC. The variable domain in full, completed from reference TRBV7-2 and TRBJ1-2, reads GAGVSQSPSNKVTEKGKDVELRCDPISGHTALYWYRQSLGQGLEFLIYFQGNSAPDKSGLPSDRFSAERTGGSVSTLTIQRTQQEDSAVYLCASSLGGAGRPINYGYTFGSGTRLTVV.

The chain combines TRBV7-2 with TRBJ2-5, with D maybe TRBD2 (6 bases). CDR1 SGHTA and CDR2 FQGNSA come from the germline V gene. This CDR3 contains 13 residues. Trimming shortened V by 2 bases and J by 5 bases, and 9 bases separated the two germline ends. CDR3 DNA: TGTGCCAGCAGCTTACGGCGGGATGAGACCCAGTACTTC. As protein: CASSLRRDETQYF.

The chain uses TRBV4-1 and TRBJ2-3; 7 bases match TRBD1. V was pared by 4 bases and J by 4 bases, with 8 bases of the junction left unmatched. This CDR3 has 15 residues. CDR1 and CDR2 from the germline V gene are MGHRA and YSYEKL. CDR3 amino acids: CASSRSQGVSDTQYF. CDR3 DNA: TGCGCCAGCAGCCGATCCCAGGGGGTATCAGATACGCAGTATTTT.

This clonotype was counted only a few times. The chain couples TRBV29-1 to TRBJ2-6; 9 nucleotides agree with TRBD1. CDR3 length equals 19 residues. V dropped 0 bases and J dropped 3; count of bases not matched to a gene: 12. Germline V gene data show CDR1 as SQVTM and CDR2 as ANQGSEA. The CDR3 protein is CSVEENGGQGRFGANVLTF. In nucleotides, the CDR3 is TGCAGCGTTGAAGAAAACGGGGGACAGGGTCGATTTGGGGCCAACGTCCTGACTTTC.

The CDR3 protein is CSARGDPGCEQFF. The DNA of the CDR3 is TGCAGTGCTAGGGGCGACCCCGGCTGCGAGCAGTTCTTC. The chain combines TRBV20-1 with TRBJ2-1; no reliable D call. CDR1 DFQATT and CDR2 SNEGSKA come from the germline V gene (reference sequence). The V end was cut by 3 bases, the J end by 10 bases, with 16 bases between. The CDR3 consists of 13 residues.

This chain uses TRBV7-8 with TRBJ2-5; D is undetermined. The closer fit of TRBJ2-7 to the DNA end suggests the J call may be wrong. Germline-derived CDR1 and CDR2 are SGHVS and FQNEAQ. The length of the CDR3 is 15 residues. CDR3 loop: CASSLTQLPSYEQYF. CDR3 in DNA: TGTGCCAGCAGCTTAACCCAGTTACCTTCCTACGAGCAGTACTTC.

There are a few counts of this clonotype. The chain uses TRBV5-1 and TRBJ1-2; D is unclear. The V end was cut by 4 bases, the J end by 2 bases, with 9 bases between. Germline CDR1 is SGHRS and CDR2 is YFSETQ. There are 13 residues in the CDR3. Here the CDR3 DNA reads TGCGCCAGCAGCGCCACAATAAACTATGGCTACACCTTC. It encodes CASSATINYGYTF.

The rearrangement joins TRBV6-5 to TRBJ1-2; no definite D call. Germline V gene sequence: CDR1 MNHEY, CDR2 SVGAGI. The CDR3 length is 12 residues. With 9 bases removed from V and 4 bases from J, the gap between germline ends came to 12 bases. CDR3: CASHNRGYGYTF. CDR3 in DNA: TGTGCCAGTCACAACCGGGGCTATGGCTACACCTTC.

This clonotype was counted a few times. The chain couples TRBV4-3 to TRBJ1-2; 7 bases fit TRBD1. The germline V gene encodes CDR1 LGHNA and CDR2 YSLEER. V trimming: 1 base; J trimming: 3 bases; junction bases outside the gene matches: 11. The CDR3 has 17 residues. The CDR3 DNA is TGCGCCAGCAGCCAAGCTATCGGACAGGACAATCACTATGGCTACACCTTC. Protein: CASSQAIGQDNHYGYTF.

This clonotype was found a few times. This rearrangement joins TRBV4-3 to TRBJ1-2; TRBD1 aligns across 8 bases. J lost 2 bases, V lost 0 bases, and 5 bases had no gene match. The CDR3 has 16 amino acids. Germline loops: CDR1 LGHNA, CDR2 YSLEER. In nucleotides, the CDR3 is TGCGCCAGCAGCCAAGATTGGGGGACAGGAAACTATGGCTACACCTTC. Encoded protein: CASSQDWGTGNYGYTF.

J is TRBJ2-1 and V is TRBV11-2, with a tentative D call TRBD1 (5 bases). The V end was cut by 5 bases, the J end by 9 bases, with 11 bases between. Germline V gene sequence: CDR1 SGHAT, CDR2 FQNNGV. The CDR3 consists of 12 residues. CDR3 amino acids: CASSIRVSEQFF. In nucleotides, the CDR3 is TGTGCCAGCAGCATCAGGGTGAGTGAGCAGTTCTTC.

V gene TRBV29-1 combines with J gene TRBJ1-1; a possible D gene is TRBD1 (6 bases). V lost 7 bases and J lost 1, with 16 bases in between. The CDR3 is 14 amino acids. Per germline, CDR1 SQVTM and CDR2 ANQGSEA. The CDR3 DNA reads TGCAGCGGGGGTAGGGGGTTGCCGAACACTGAAGCTTTCTTT. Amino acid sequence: CSGGRGLPNTEAFF.

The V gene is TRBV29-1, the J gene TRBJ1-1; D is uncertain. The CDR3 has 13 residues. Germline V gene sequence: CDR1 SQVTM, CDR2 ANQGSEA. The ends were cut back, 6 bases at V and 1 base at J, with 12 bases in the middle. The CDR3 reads CSVRFRENTEAFF. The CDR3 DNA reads TGCAGCGTCCGCTTTAGGGAGAACACTGAAGCTTTCTTT.

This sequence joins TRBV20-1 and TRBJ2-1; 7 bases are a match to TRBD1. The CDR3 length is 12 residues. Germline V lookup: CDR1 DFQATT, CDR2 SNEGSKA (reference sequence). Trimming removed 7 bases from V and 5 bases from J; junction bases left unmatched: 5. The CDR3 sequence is CSETRGHNEQFF. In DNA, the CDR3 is TGCAGTGAAACTAGGGGGCACAATGAGCAGTTCTTC.

The chain's CDR3 is CSVEGLAGGLSYNEQFF. The CDR3 DNA is TGCAGCGTTGAAGGACTAGCGGGGGGCCTCTCCTACAATGAGCAGTTCTTC. The chain joins TRBV29-1 to TRBJ2-1; 13 bases map to TRBD2. CDR3 length: 17 amino acids. V was clipped by 1 base and J by 0 bases; unmatched bases: 3. Germline loops: CDR1 SQVTM, CDR2 ANQGSEA.

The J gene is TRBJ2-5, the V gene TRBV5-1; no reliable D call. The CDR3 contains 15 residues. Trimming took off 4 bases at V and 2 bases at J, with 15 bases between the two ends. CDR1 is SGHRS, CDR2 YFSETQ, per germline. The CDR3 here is CASSPVFKGQETQYF. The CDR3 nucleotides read TGCGCCAGCAGCCCGGTTTTTAAAGGTCAAGAGACCCAGTACTTC.

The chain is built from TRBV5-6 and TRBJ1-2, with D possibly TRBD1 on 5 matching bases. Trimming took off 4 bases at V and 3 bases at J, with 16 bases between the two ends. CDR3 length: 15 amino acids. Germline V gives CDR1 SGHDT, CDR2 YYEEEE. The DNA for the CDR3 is TGTGCCAGCAGCCTAATCCGGGACGAGTACTATGGCTACACCTTC. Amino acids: CASSLIRDEYYGYTF.

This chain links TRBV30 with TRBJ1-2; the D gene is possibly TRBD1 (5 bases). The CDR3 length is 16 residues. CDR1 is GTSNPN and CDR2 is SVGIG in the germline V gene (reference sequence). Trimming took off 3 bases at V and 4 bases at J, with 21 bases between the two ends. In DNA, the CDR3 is TGTGCCTGGAGCGGGGCAGGGAATCTACTACGCTATGGCTACACCTTC. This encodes CAWSGAGNLLRYGYTF.